This T cell receptor (beta chain) emerged from a study of blood T cell repertoires in COVID-19. Turning to the study itself: Samples came from the United States, Italy and Spain, spanning acute and convalescent COVID-19. In each case, the material was cDNA or gDNA derived from T cells, B-cell-depleted T cells, or PBMCs.

CDR1 is SNHLY and CDR2 is FYNNEI in the germline V gene. V was pared by 4 bases and J by 6 bases, with 3 bases of the junction left unmatched. The CDR3 runs to 13 residues. Authors' methods: Amplifying reference gene primers gave estimates of nucleated cell counts. Assay used: immunoSEQ multiplex PCR; TCRdb lists only in-frame clones, some missing. V and J calls and clone size come straight from that table; D and trimming were deduced from the DNA. The table records 90,000 to 130,000 clones, 60% to 80% of them present only once. This chain uses TRBV2 with TRBJ2-1, with 7 positions matching TRBD2. The material sequenced was peripheral blood. This sequence was found in a woman older than 75 with active or convalescent COVID-19. CDR3 protein: CASSGGGGNEQFF. The CDR3 DNA follows: TGTGCCAGCAGTGGGGGGGGTGGCAATGAGCAGTTCTTC.